Presented here are 7 T cell receptor beta chains from one specimen sequenced in a study of cytomegalovirus exposure and HLA in healthy donors. PCR was performed using 60 Vbeta and 13 Jbeta primers. The assay was immunoSEQ multiplex PCR, and TCRdb's table has in-frame clones only and misses some. The sample includes some 150,000 clones, around four fifths of them seen just once. The sample taken for sequencing was PBMCs. These receptors were taken from a male donor in good health and CMV-seronegative.

The chain joins TRBV18 to TRBJ1-1, with a tentative D call TRBD1 (5 bases). CDR3 length equals 14 residues. CDR1 KGHSH and CDR2 LQKENI come from the germline V gene. The ends were cut back, 1 base at V and 2 bases at J, with 8 bases in the middle. As DNA, the CDR3 is TGTGCCAGCTCACCACTAGGGGTAAACACTGAAGCTTTCTTT. This translates into CASSPLGVNTEAFF.

The rearrangement links TRBV6-6 to TRBJ2-7; TRBD2 matches 7 bases. Per germline, CDR1 MNHNY and CDR2 SVGAGI (reference sequence). The CDR3 has 16 residues. Unmatched junction bases numbered 7, after V lost 2 bases and J lost 0 bases. CDR3 in DNA: TGTGCCAGCAGTTACGTTCTCCGGGACTACTCCTACGAGCAGTACTTC. Translating it yields CASSYVLRDYSYEQYF.

J is TRBJ2-1 and V is TRBV7-2, with TRBD1 as a possible D gene (6 bases). The CDR3 is made up of 14 amino acids. V was trimmed by 3 bases and J by 9 bases, leaving 15 bases between them. Germline V gene lookup returns CDR1 SGHTA and CDR2 FQGNSA. The CDR3 coding sequence is TGTGCCAGCAGCTTTGGGGGCCCTGTGGGTGAGCAGTTCTTC. Protein product: CASSFGGPVGEQFF.

The chain couples TRBV4-1 to TRBJ2-3; D is perhaps TRBD1 (5 bases). Per the germline V gene, CDR1 is MGHRA and CDR2 is YSYEKL. The CDR3 sequence is 13 residues long. V was cut by 8 bases and J by 0 bases, with 9 bases left in between. The chain's CDR3 is CASCRQSTDTQYF. In DNA, the CDR3 is TGCGCCAGCTGTCGACAGAGCACAGATACGCAGTATTTT.

The rearrangement links TRBV29-1 to TRBJ2-1; a weak D match, TRBD2 (6 bases). V lost 7 bases and J 3 bases, leaving 13 bases between the germline ends. The CDR3 has 13 amino acids. The V gene's germline CDR1 is SQVTM and CDR2 ANQGSEA. CDR3 sequence: CSAEGLSYNEQFF. The CDR3, as DNA: TGCAGCGCTGAGGGACTTAGCTACAATGAGCAGTTCTTC.

CDR3 residues: CASSKGQAVNQPQHF. For the CDR3, the DNA is TGTGCCAGCAGCAAAGGACAGGCGGTCAATCAGCCCCAGCATTTT. The chain couples TRBV21-1 to TRBJ1-5; the table gives TRBD1 as D, unverified against the DNA. TRBV21-1 is flagged as a pseudogene. The CDR3 extends over 15 amino acids.

The chain has TRBV9 and TRBJ2-3, with D perhaps TRBD2 (6 bases). CDR3 length equals 13 residues. The V end was cut by 4 bases, the J end by 9 bases, with 15 bases between. Germline CDR1 reads SGDLS; CDR2 reads YYNGEE. CDR3: CASSTRDSGTQYF. The CDR3 DNA sequence: TGTGCCAGCAGCACCCGGGACTCCGGGACGCAGTATTTT.